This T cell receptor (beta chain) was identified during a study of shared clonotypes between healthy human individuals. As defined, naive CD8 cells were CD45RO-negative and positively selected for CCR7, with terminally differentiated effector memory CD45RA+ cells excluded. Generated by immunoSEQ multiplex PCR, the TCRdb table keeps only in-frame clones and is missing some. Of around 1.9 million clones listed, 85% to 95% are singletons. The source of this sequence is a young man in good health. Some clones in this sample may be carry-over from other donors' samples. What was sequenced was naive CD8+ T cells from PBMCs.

CDR3 loop: CASSFKRGIYEQYF. CDR3 nucleotides: TGTGCCAGCAGCTTCAAACGGGGGATCTACGAGCAGTACTTC. The chain links TRBV7-2 to TRBJ2-7; weak D call: TRBD2 (6 bases). The CDR3 has 14 amino acids. The V gene lost 3 bases and the J gene lost 3 bases, with 12 bases spanning the gap. Germline loops: CDR1 SGHTA, CDR2 FQGNSA.